The sample holds many counts of the clone carrying this T cell receptor beta chain. Its matching antigen is unknown. Each TCR beta cDNA library carried unique molecular identifiers. From the PCR reads, TCRdb called clonotypes with MiXCR, one entry per CDR3 protein. The table shows about 200,000 distinct CDR3 sequences, with over 25% occurring only once. The data were taken from a study of post-analysis software for immune sequencing data. Overall study results and limits: Normalized Chao1 diversity in multiple sclerosis patients fell significantly below that of controls. Roughly five TRBV segments were significantly more frequent in patients than in controls. TRBV5-6, TRBV5-1 and TRBV20-1 were among these segments.

Losses at the gene ends were 6 bases for V and 4 bases for J; bases not matched to a gene: 9. CDR3 length: 15 residues. Germline V gene sequence: CDR1 MDHEN, CDR2 SYDVKM. The receptor comes from a girl aged 2-17 years with multiple sclerosis. The V call is TRBV28, the J call TRBJ2-7; 10 bases match TRBD1. Source material: blood. In nucleotides, the CDR3 is TGTGCCAGCAGGAAGACGGGGACAGGGGTATACGAGCAGTACTTC. Protein sequence: CASRKTGTGVYEQYF.